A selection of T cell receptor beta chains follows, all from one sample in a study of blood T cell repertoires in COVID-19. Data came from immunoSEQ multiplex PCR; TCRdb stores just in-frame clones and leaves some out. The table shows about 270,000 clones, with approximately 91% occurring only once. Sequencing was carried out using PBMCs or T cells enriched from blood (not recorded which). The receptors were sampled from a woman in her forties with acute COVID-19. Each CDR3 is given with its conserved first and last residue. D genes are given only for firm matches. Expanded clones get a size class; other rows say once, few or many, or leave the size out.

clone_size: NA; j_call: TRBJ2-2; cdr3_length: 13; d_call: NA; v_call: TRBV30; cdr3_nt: TGTGCCTGGGACGTTGAGGGCACCGGGGAGCTGTTTTTT; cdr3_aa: CAWDVEGTGELFF
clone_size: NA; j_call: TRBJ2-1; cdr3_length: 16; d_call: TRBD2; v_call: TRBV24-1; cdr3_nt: TGTGCCACCAGTGATTTCGGGACTAGCGGGAGCAATGAGCAGTTCTTC; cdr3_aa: CATSDFGTSGSNEQFF
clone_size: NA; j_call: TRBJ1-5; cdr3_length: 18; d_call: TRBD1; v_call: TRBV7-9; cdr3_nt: TGTGCCAGCAGCTTAAGTGGGACAGGGGACCATAGCAATCAGCCCCAGCATTTT; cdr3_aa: CASSLSGTGDHSNQPQHF
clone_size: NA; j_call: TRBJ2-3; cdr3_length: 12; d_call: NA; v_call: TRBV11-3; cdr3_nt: TGTGCCAGCAGCCCCCGTCTCGGGACGCAGTATTTT; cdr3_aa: CASSPRLGTQYF
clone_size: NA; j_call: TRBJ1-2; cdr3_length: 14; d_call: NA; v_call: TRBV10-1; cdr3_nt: TGCGCCAGCAGGCGGACTGTGAGATACTATGGCTACACCTTC; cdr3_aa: CASRRTVRYYGYTF
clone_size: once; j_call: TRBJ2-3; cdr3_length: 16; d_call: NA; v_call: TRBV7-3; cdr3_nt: TGTGCCAGCAGCCCCCGGGGGTCTGGGGGAGGAGATACGCAGTATTTT; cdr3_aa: CASSPRGSGGGDTQYF
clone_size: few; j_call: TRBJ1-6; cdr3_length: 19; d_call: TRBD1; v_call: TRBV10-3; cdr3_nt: TGTGCCATCAGTCGAGCAGGGGGCGGTCAGCCCTCCTATAATTCACCCCTCCACTTT; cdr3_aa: CAISRAGGGQPSYNSPLHF
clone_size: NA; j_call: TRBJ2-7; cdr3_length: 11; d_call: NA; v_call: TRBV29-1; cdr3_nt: TGCAGCGCCGGCCTAGTTGACGAGCAGTACTTC; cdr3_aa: CSAGLVDEQYF
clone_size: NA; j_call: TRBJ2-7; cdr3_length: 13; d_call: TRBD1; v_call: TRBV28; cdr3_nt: TGTGCCACTCTACAGGGGTGGAGCGACGAGCAGTACTTC; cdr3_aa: CATLQGWSDEQYF
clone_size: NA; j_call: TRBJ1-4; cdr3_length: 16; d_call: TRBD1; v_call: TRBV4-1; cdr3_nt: TGCGCCAGCACCCCAAGGGCACAGGGGACTTTTGAAAAACTGTTTTTT; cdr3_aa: CASTPRAQGTFEKLFF
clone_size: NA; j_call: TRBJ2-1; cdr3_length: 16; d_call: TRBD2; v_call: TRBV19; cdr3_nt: TGTGCCAGTAGTATGGGAGCGGGGGGGCTGTACAATGAGCAGTTCTTC; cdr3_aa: CASSMGAGGLYNEQFF
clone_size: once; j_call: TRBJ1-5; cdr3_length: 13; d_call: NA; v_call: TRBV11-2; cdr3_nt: TGTGCCAGCAGCTTAGACGGGGATCAGCCCCAGCATTTT; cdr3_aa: CASSLDGDQPQHF
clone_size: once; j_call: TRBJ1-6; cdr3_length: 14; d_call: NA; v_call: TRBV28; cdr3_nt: TGTGCCAGCAGTTTAGAGCTGCGGAATTCACCCCTCCACTTT; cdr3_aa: CASSLELRNSPLHF
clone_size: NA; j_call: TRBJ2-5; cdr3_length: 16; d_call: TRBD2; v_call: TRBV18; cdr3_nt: TGTGCCAGCTCACCGGGAGCGGGGCAGGGAGGAGAGACCCAGTACTTC; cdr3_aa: CASSPGAGQGGETQYF
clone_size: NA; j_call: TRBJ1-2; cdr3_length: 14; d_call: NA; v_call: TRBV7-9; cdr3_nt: TGTGCCAGCAGTCAAAGACACAGTACCTATGGCTACACCTTC; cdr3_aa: CASSQRHSTYGYTF
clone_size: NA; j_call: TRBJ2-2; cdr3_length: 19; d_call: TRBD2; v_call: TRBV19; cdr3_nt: TGTGCCAGTAGTATAGTTCCGGGACTAGCGACGCCCCGCACCGGGGAGCTGTTTTTT; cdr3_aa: CASSIVPGLATPRTGELFF
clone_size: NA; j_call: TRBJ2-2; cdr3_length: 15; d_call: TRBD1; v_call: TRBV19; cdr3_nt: TGTGCCAGTATTGACAGGGGGCGTGTCACCGGGGAGCTGTTTTTT; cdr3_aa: CASIDRGRVTGELFF
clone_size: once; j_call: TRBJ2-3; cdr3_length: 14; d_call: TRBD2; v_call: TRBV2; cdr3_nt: TGTGCCAGCAGTCTAAGCGGGGGGAGGAATACGCAGTATTTT; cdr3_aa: CASSLSGGRNTQYF
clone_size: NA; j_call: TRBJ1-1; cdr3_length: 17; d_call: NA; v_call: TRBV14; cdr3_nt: TGTGCCAGCAGCCTCAACAGGTGGGGCCCTCTACGGACTGAAGCTTTCTTT; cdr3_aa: CASSLNRWGPLRTEAFF
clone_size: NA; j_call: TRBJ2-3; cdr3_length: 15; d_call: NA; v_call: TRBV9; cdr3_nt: TGTGCCAGCAGCGTTGGCGGCCGGGGGACAGATACGCAGTATTTT; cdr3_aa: CASSVGGRGTDTQYF
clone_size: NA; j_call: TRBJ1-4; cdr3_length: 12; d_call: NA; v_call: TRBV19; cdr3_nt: TGTGCCAGTAGCATAGGCGGCATAAGACTGTTTTTT; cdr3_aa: CASSIGGIRLFF
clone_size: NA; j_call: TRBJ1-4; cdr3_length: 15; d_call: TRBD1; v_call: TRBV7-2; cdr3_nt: TGTGCCAGCAGCTCACGACAGGCAGGGGGTGAAAAACTGTTTTTT; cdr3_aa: CASSSRQAGGEKLFF
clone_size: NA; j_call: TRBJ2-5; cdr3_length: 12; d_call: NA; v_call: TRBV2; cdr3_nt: TGTGCCAGCCGACTGGTAGAAGAGACCCAGTACTTC; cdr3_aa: CASRLVEETQYF